Following are 10 T cell receptor beta chains from one sample sequenced in a study of blood T cells in healthy people across ages. A sample-barcoded 5' primer and a J-beta primer mix were used in a second PCR of about 6 to 11 cycles. In TCRdb, the 5' RACE reads were re-called with MiXCR into one record per CDR3 protein. The table shows under 1,000,000 distinct CDR3 sequences, with around 45% occurring only once. Sequencing used blood. The receptors were gathered from a man older than 75 in good health.

This clonotype showed up just a few times. The J gene is TRBJ1-5, the V gene TRBV20-1, with D unclear. CDR1 DFQATT and CDR2 SNEGSKA come from the germline V gene (reference sequence). The CDR3 has 14 residues. Trimming cost V 0 bases and J 5 bases, with 11 bases left between them. The CDR3 reads CSARDKGLHQPQHF. CDR3 in DNA: TGCAGTGCTAGAGATAAGGGTCTCCATCAGCCCCAGCATTTT.

The chain combines TRBV7-9 with TRBJ2-7; maybe TRBD1 (6 bases). Trimming left V 5 bases short and J 2 bases short, with 10 bases between. This CDR3 spans 13 amino acids. CDR1 and CDR2 (germline): SEHNR, FQNEAQ (reference sequence). The CDR3 bases are TGTGCCAGCAGCAAAGGACAGCCCTACGAGCAGTACTTC. Translated, it gives CASSKGQPYEQYF.

For this clonotype: Mismatch with germline at one junction end may stem from a read error. The chain has TRBV7-8 and TRBJ1-1; D unresolved. CDR1 and CDR2 from the germline V gene are SGHVS and FQNEAQ. This CDR3 spans 10 amino acids. The chain's CDR3 is CASMNAEAFF. For the CDR3, the DNA is TGTGCCAGTATGAACGCTGAAGCTTTCTTT.

DNA for the CDR3: TGCAGCGTAAGGACTAGCGGGTTTAGTTCCTACAATGAGCAGTTCTTC. Translated: CSVRTSGFSSYNEQFF. The rearrangement joins TRBV29-1 to TRBJ2-1; 11 bases line up with TRBD2. Germline CDR1 is SQVTM and CDR2 is ANQGSEA. CDR3 size: 16 residues. After removal of 6 bases from V and 1 base from J, the junction contained 8 bases not matched to a gene.

This chain uses TRBV28 with TRBJ2-7; tentative D call: TRBD1 (6 bases). V was shortened by 8 bases and J by 2 bases, with 13 bases between the two germline ends. CDR3 size: 13 residues. Germline values: CDR1 MDHEN, CDR2 SYDVKM. DNA of the CDR3: TGTGCCAGCGGACAACAGGGTCCCTACGAGCAGTACTTC. This sequence encodes CASGQQGPYEQYF.

This clonotype was found a few times. A read error may account for a junction end that differs from germline. This rearrangement joins TRBV24-1 to TRBJ2-3; D may be TRBD1 (5 bases). Germline values: CDR1 KGHDR, CDR2 SFDVKD. The CDR3 covers 15 residues. The DNA for the CDR3 is TGTGCCGCCAGTGATCCCCTGAGGACAACAGATACGCAGTATTTT. This gives the protein CAASDPLRTTDTQYF.

V usage is TRBV29-1 and J usage is TRBJ1-1, with TRBD1 identical over 9 bases. V lost 6 bases to trimming and J lost 4 bases; unmatched junction nucleotides: 6. CDR3 length: 13 amino acids. Germline V CDR1 and CDR2: SQVTM, ANQGSEA. The CDR3 bases are TGCAGCGTCGGGACAGGGTGGGGCACTGAAGCTTTCTTT. Translating it yields CSVGTGWGTEAFF. Variable domain in full (rest from reference TRBV29-1 and TRBJ1-1): SAVISQKPSRDICQRGTSLTIQCQVDSQVTMMFWYRQQPGQSLTLIATANQGSEATYESGFVIDKFPISRPNLTFSTLTVSNMSPEDSSIYLCSVGTGWGTEAFFGQGTRLTVV.

In this sample, this clonotype turned up a few times. The CDR3 protein is CASSLGGTEQFF. In nucleotides, the CDR3 is TGTGCCAGCAGCTTAGGAGGAACCGAGCAGTTCTTC. The chain combines TRBV7-2 with TRBJ2-1; no reliable D call. The V gene lost 1 base and the J gene lost 10 bases, with 8 bases spanning the gap. The CDR3 loop spans 12 amino acids. Germline V gene lookup returns CDR1 SGHTA and CDR2 FQGNSA.

CDR3 in amino acids: CASNLAGGGFETQYF. The CDR3 nucleotides are TGTGCCAGCAACCTAGCGGGAGGTGGTTTCGAGACCCAGTACTTC. The chain joins TRBV28 to TRBJ2-5; TRBD2 matches 11 bases. V gave up 7 bases and J gave up 5 bases; unmatched junction bases: 9. The length of the CDR3 is 15 residues. The germline V gene encodes CDR1 MDHEN and CDR2 SYDVKM. The full variable domain, in which reference TRBV28 and TRBJ2-5 provide the parts outside the CDR3, is DVKVTQSSRYLVKRTGEKVFLECVQDMDHENMFWYRQDPGLGLRLIYFSYDVKMKEKGDIPEGYSVSREKKERFSLILESASTNQTSMYLCASNLAGGGFETQYFGPGTRLLVL.

This clonotype was seen ten or more times. The chain carries TRBV12-3 or TRBV12-4 and TRBJ2-7; D uncertain. The ends were cut back, 6 bases at V and 0 bases at J, with 3 bases in the middle. This CDR3 contains 11 residues. The CDR3 region has the DNA TGTGCCAGCAGCACCTCCTACGAGCAGTACTTC. Translating it yields CASSTSYEQYF.